The following is a T cell receptor (beta chain) sequence with its context. The target antigen is unknown. Method: immunoSEQ multiplex PCR; TCRdb's copy keeps in-frame clones and lacks some. The data contain 70,000 to 90,000 clones, approximately 90% of them singletons. This sample was taken from a study of siplizumab effects on memory and regulatory T cells. General study findings and limits: Greater diversity than memory cells seemed evident in naive T cells, which also appeared to be major alloresponse contributors. Confirmation was lacking for the suppressive function of proliferating Tregs derived from siplizumab cultures.

V lost 6 bases, J lost 7 bases, and 7 bases stayed unmatched. This CDR3 contains 13 residues. Germline V lookup: CDR1 SNHLY, CDR2 FYNNEI. V usage is TRBV2 and J usage is TRBJ1-1; TRBD1 aligns across 8 bases. The TCR sequence derives from a human donor in good health. Sequencing was done on a sample of CD4+ T cells sorted from blood. CDR3 sequence: CASREDREIEAFF. CDR3 DNA sequence: TGTGCCAGCAGGGAGGACAGGGAGATTGAAGCTTTCTTT.